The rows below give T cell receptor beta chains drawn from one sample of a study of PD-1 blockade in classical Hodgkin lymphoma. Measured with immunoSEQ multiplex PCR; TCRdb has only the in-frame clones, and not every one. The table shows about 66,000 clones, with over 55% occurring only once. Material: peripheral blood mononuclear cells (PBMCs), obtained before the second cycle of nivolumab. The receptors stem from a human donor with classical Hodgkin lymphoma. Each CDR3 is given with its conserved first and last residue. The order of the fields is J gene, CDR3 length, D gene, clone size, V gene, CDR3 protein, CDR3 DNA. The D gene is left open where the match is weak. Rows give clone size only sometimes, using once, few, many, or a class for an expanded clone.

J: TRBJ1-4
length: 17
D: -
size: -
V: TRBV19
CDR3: CASIRLTTGASNEKLFF
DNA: TGTGCCAGTATTCGTTTAACAACGGGGGCGTCTAATGAAAAACTGTTTTTT

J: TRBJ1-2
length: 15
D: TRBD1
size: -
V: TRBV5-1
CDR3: CASSLGPPGQGGYTF
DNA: TGCGCCAGCAGCTTGGGGCCACCGGGACAGGGAGGCTACACCTTC

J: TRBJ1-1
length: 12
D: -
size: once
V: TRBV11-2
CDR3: CASSPGRPGAFF
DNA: TGTGCCAGCAGCCCGGGACGCCCGGGAGCTTTCTTT

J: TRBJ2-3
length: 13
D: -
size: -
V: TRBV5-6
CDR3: CASSQRVADTQYF
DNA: TGTGCCAGCAGCCAGCGAGTGGCAGATACGCAGTATTTT

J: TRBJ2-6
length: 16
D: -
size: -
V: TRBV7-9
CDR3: CASSLEGVPGANVLTF
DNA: TGTGCCAGCAGCTTAGAGGGGGTCCCTGGGGCCAACGTCCTGACTTTC

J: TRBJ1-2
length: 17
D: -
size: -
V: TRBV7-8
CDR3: CASSLEPDRSRKAGYTF
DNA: TGTGCCAGCAGCTTAGAACCGGACAGATCTCGAAAGGCTGGCTACACCTTC

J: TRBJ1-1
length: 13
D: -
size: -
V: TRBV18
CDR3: CASSPPGTTEAFF
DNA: TGTGCCAGCTCACCACCTGGGACGACTGAAGCTTTCTTT

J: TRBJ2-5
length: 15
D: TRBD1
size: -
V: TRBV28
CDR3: CASSLTPTGKETQYF
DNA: TGTGCCAGCAGTTTAACCCCGACAGGGAAGGAGACCCAGTACTTC

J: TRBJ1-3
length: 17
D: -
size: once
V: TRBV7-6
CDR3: CASSYRVGRGPGNTIYF
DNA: TGTGCCAGCAGCTACCGTGTAGGGAGGGGACCTGGAAACACCATATATTTT

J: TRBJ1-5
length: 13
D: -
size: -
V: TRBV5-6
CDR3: CASSQGLYQPQHF
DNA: TGTGCCAGCAGTCAGGGGCTCTATCAGCCCCAGCATTTT

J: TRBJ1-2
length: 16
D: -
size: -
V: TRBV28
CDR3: CASSLPEREGNYGYTF
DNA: TGTGCCAGCAGTTTGCCGGAGAGGGAGGGTAACTATGGCTACACCTTC

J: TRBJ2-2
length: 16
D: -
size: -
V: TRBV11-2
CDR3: CASSFLVSTSGGELFF
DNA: TGTGCCAGCAGTTTTCTAGTGTCTACGTCCGGCGGGGAGCTGTTTTTT

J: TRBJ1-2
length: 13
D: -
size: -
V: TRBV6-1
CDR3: CASTSGQNYGYTF
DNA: TGTGCCAGCACTTCGGGACAAAACTATGGCTACACCTTC

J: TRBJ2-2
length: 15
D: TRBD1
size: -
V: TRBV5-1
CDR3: CASSLDRANTGELFF
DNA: TGCGCCAGCAGCCTGGACAGGGCGAACACCGGGGAGCTGTTTTTT

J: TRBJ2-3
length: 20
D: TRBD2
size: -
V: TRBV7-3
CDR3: CASSPGQGLTSGRPTDTQYF
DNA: TGTGCCAGCAGCCCCGGACAGGGTTTAACTAGCGGGAGGCCCACAGATACGCAGTATTTT

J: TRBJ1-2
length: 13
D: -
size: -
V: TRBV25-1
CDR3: CASSVGEPRGYTF
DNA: TGTGCCAGCAGTGTTGGGGAACCTCGGGGCTACACCTTC

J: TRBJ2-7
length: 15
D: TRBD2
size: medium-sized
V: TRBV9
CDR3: CASSGTSGSISEQYF
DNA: TGTGCCAGCAGCGGGACTAGCGGGAGTATAAGTGAGCAGTACTTC

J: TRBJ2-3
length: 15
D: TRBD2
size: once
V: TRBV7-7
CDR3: CASSSGTSGTDTQYF
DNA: TGTGCCAGCAGCTCAGGGACTAGCGGCACAGATACGCAGTATTTT

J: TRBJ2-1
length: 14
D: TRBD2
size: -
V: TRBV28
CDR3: CALSGGGAYNEQFF
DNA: TGTGCCCTATCTGGCGGGGGGGCCTACAATGAGCAGTTCTTC

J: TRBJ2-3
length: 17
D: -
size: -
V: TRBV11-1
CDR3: CASSLAGGPSSTDTQYF
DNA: TGTGCCAGCAGCTTAGCGGGGGGGCCTTCCAGCACAGATACGCAGTATTTT

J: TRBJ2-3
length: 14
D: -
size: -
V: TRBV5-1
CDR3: CASSLVQSTDTQYF
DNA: TGCGCCAGCAGCTTGGTACAGAGCACAGATACGCAGTATTTT

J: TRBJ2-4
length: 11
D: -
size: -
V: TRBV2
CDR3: CASRMGGPAYF
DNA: TGTGCCAGCAGGATGGGAGGCCCGGCGTACTTC

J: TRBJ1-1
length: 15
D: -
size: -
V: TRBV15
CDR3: CATSRVVPSNTEAFF
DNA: TGTGCCACCAGCAGGGTGGTCCCTTCGAACACTGAAGCTTTCTTT

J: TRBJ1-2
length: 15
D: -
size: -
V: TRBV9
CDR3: CASSVEGGRVGGYTF
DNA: TGTGCCAGCAGCGTAGAGGGTGGCAGGGTGGGGGGCTACACCTTC

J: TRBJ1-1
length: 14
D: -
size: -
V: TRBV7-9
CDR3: CASSFAPAGFEAFF
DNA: TGTGCCAGCAGCTTTGCCCCGGCGGGGTTTGAAGCTTTCTTT

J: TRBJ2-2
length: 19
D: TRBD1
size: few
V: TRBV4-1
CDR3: CASSQDPDRRPFDTGELFF
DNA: TGCGCCAGCAGCCAAGATCCGGACAGGAGACCTTTTGACACCGGGGAGCTGTTTTTT

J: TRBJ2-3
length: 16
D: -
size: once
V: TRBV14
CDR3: CASSQVAEGRTDTQYF
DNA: TGTGCCAGCAGCCAGGTAGCGGAGGGGAGGACAGATACGCAGTATTTT

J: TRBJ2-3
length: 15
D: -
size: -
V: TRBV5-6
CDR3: CASSSPRDGTYTQYF
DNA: TGTGCCAGCAGCTCCCCCCGGGACGGCACATATACGCAGTATTTT